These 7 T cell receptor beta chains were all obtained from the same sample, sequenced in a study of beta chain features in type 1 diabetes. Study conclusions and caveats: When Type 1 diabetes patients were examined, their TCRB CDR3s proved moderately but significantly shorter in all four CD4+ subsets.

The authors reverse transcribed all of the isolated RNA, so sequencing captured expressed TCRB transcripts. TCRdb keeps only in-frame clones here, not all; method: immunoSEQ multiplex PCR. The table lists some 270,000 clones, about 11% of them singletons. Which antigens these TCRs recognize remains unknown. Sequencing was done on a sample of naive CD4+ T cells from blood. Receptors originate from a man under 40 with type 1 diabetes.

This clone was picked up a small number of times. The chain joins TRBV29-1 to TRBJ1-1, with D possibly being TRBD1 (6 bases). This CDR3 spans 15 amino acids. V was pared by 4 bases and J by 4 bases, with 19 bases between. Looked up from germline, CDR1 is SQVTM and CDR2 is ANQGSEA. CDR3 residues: CSVGRSGVVRTEAFF. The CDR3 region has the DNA TGCAGCGTTGGGAGGTCAGGGGTCGTGCGCACTGAAGCTTTCTTT.

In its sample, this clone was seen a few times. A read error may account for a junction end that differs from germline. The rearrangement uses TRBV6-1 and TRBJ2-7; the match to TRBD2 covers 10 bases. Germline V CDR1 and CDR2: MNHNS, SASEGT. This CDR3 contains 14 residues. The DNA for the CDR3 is TGTGCCAGCAGTGAAGGATTGTCTAGCGGGGGTACCCGCTTC. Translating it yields CASSEGLSSGGTRF.

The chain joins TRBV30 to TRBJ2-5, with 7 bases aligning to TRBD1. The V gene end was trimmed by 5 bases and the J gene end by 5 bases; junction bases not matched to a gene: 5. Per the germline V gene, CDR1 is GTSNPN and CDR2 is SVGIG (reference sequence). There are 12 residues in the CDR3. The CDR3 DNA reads TGTGCCTGGGGGGACAGTTGGGAGACCCAGTACTTC. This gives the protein CAWGDSWETQYF. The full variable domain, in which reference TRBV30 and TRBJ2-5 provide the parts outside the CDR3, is SQTIHQWPATLVQPVGSPLSLECTVEGTSNPNLYWYRQAAGRGLQLLFYSVGIGQISSEVPQNLSASRPQDRQFILSSKKLLLSDSGFYLCAWGDSWETQYFGPGTRLLVL.

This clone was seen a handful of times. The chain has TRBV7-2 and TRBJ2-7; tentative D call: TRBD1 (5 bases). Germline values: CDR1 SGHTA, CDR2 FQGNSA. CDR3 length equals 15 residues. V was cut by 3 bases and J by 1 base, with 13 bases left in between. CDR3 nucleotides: TGTGCCAGCAGCTTCGAGAACAGGCCATCCTACGAGCAGTACTTC. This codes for CASSFENRPSYEQYF.

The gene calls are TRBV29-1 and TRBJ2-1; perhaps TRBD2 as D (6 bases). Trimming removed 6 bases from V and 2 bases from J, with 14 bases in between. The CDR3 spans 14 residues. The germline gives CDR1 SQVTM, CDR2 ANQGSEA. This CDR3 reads CSVRLGITYNEQFF. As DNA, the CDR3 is TGCAGCGTCCGACTAGGGATCACCTACAATGAGCAGTTCTTC.

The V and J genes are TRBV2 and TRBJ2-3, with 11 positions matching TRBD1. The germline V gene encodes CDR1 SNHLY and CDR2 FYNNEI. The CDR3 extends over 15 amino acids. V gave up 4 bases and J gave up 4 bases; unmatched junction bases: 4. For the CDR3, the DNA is TGTGCCAGCAGTGGGGACAGGGGGAGTGCAGATACGCAGTATTTT. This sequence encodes CASSGDRGSADTQYF.

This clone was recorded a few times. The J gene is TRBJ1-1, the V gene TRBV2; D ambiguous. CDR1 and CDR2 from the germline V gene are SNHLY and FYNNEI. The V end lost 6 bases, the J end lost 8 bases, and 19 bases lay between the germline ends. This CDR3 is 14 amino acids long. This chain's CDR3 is CASRDGGSLDEAFF. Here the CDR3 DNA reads TGTGCCAGCAGGGACGGAGGATCCCTGGACGAAGCTTTCTTT. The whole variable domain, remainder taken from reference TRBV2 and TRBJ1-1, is EPEVTQTPSHQVTQMGQEVILRCVPISNHLYFYWYRQILGQKVEFLVSFYNNEISEKSEIFDDQFSVERPDGSNFTLKIRSTKLEDSAMYFCASRDGGSLDEAFFGQGTRLTVV.